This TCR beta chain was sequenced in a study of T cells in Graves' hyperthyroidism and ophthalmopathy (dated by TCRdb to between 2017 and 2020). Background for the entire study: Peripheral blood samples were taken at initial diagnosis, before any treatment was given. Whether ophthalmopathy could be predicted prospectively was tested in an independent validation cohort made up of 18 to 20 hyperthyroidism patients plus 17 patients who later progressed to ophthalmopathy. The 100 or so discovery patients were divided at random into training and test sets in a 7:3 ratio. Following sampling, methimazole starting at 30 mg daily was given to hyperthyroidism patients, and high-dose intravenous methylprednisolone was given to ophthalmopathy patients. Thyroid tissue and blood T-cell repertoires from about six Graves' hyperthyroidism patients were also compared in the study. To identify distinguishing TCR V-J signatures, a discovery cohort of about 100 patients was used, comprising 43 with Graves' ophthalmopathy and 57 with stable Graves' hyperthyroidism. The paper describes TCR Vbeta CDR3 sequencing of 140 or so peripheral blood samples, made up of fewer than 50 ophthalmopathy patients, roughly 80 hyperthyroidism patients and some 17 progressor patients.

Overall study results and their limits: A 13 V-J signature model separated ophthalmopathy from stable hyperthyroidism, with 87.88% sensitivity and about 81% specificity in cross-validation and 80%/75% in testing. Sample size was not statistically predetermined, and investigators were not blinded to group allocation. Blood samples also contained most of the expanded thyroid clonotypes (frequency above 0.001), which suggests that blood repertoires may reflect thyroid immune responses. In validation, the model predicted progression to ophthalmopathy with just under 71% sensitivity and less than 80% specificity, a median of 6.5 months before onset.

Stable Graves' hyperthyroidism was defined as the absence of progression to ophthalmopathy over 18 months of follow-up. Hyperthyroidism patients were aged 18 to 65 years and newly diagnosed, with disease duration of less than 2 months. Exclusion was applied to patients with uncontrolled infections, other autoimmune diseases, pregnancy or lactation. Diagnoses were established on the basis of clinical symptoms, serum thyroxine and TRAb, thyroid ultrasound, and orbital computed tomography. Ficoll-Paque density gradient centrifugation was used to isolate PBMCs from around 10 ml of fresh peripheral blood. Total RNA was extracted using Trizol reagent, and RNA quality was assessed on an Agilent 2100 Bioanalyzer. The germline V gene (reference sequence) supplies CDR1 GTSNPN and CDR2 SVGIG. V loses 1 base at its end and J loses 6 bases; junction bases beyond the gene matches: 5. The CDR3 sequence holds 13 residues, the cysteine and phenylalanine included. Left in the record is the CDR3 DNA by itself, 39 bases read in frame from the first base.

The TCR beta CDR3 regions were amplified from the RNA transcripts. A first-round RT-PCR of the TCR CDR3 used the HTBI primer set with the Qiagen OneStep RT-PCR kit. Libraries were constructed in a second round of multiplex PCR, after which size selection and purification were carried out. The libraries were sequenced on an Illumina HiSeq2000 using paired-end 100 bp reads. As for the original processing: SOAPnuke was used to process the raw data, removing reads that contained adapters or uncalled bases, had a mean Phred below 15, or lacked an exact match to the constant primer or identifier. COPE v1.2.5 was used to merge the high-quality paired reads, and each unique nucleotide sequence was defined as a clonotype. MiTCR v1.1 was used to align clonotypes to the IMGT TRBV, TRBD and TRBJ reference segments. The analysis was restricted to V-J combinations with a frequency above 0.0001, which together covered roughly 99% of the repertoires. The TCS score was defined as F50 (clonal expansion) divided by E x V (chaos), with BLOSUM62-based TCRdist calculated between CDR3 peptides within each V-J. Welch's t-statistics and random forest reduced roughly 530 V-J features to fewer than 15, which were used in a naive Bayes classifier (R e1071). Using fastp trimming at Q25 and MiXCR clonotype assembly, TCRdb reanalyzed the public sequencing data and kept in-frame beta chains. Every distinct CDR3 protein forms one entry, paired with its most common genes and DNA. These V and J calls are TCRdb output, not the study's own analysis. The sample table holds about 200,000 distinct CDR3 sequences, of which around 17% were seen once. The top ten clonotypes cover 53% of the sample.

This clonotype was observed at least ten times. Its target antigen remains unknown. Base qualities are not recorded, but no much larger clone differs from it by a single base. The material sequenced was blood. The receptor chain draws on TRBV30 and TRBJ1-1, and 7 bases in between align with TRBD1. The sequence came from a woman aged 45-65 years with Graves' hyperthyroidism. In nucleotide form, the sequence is TGTGCCTGGAGTGGACAGGGTCTAGCTGAAGCTTTCTTT. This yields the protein CAWSGQGLAEAFF.